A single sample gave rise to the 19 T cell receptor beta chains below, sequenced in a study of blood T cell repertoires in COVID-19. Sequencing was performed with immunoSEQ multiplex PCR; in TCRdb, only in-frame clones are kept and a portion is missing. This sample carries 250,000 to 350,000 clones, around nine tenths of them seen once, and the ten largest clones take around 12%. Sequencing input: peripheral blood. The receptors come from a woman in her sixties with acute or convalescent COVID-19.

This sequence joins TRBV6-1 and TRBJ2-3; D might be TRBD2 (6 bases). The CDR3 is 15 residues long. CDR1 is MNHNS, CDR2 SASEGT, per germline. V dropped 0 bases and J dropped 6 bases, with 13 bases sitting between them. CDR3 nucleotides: TGTGCCAGCAGTGAAGCTGGGACTGGAGGTGATACGCAGTATTTT. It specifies CASSEAGTGGDTQYF.

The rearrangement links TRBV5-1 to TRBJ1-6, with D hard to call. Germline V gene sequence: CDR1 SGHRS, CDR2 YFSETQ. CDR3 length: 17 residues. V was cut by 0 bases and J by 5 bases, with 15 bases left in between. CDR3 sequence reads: CASSLEPLRRDNSPLHF. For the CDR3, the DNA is TGCGCCAGCAGCTTGGAGCCACTACGGAGGGATAATTCACCCCTCCACTTT.

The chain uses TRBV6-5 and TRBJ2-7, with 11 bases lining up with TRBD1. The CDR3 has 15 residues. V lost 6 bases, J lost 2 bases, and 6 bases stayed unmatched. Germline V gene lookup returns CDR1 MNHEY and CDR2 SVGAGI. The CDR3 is CASRNRDRGTYEQYF. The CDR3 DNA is TGTGCCAGCAGGAACCGGGACAGGGGGACCTACGAGCAGTACTTC.

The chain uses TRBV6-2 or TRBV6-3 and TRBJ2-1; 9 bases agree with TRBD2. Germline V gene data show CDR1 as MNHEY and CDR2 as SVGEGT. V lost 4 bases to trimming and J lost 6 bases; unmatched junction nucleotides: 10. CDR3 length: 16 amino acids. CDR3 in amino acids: CASSWDGGGGLNEQFF. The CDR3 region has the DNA TGTGCCAGCAGTTGGGATGGCGGGGGGGGACTCAATGAGCAGTTCTTC.

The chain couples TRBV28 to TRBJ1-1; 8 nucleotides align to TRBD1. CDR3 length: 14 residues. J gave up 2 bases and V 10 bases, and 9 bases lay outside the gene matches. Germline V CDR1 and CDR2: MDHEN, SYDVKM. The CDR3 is CATQGAIPNTEAFF. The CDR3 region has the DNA TGTGCCACCCAGGGGGCGATTCCAAACACTGAAGCTTTCTTT.

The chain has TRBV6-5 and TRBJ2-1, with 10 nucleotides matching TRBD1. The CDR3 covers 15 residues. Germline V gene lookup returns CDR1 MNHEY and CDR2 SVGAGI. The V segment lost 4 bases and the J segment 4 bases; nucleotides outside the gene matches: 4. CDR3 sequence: CASSSRDRGYNEQFF. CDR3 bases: TGTGCCAGCAGTTCCCGGGACAGGGGTTACAATGAGCAGTTCTTC.

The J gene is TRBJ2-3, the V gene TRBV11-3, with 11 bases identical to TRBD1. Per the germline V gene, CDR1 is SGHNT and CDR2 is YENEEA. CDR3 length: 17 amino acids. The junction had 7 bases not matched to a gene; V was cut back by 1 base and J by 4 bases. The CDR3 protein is CASSLGAGQGAADTQYF. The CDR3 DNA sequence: TGTGCCAGCAGCTTAGGGGCAGGACAGGGGGCTGCAGATACGCAGTATTTT.

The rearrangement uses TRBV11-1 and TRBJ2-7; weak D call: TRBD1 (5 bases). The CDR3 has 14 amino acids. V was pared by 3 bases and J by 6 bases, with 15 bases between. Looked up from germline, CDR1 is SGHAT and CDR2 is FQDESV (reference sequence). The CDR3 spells CASSLNTDSLEQYF. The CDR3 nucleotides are TGTGCCAGCAGCTTGAATACTGACAGCCTCGAGCAGTACTTC.

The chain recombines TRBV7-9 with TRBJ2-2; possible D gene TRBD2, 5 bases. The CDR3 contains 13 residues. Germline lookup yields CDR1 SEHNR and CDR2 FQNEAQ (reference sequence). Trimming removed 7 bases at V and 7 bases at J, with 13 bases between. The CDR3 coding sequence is TGTGCCAGCATCGCAACCGGGGTCGGGGAGCTGTTTTTT. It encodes CASIATGVGELFF.

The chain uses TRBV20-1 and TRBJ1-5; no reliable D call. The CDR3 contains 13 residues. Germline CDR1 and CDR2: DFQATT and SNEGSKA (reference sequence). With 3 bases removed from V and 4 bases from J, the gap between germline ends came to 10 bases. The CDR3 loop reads CSASSQSNQPQHF. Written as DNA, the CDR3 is TGCAGTGCTAGTTCGCAGTCGAATCAGCCCCAGCATTTT.

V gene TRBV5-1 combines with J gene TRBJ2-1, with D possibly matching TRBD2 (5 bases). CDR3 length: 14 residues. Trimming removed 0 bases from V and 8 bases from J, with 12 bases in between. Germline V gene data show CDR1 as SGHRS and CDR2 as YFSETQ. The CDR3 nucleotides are TGCGCCAGCAGCTTGGTGGGAATGGAGGATGAGCAGTTCTTC. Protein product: CASSLVGMEDEQFF.

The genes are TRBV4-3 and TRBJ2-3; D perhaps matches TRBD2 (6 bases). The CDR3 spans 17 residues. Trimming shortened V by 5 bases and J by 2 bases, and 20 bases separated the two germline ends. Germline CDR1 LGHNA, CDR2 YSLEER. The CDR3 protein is CASSSWTGADTTDTQYF. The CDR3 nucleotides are TGCGCCAGCAGCTCCTGGACGGGAGCGGATACCACAGATACGCAGTATTTT.

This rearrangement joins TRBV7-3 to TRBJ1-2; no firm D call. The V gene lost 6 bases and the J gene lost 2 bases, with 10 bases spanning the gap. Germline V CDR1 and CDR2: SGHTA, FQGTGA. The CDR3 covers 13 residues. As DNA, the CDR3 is TGTGCCAGCAGTCCGGGTAGCAACTATGGCTACACCTTC. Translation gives CASSPGSNYGYTF.

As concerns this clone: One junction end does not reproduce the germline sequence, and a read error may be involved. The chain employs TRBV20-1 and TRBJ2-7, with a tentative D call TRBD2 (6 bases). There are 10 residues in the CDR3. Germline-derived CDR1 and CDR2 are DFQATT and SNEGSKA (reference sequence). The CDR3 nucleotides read TGTGTCGTGGGAGGCTACGAGCAGTACTTC. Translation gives CVVGGYEQYF.

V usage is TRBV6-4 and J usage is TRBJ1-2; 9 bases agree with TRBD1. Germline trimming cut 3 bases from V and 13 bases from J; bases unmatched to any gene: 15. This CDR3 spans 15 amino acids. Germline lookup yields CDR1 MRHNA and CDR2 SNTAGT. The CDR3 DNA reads TGTGCCAGCAGTGAATCCGGGACAGGGCTTTCTGTATTCACCTTC. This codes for CASSESGTGLSVFTF.

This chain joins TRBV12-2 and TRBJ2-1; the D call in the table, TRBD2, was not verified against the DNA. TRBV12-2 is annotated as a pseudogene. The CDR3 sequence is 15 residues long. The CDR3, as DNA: TGTGCAAGTCGCTTAGCCGGCCGGGGGAGAAATGAGCAGTTCTTC. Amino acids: CASRLAGRGRNEQFF.

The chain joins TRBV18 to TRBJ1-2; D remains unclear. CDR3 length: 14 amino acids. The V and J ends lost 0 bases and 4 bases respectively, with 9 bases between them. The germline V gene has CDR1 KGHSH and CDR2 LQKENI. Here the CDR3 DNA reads TGTGCCAGCTCACCACCGGGCAGCAGCTATGGCTACACCTTC. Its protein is CASSPPGSSYGYTF.

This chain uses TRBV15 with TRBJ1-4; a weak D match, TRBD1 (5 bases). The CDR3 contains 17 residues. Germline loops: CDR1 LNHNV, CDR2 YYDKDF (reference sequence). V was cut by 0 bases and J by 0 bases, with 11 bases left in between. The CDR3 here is CATSREGLGATNEKLFF. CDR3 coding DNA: TGTGCCACCAGCAGAGAGGGTTTAGGGGCAACTAATGAAAAACTGTTTTTT.

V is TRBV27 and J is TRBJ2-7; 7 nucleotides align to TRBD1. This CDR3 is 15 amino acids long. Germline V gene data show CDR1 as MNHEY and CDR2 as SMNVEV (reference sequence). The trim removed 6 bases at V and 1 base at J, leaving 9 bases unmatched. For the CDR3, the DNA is TGTGCCAGCAGCCGCCAACGACAGGGTTCCTACGAGCAGTACTTC. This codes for CASSRQRQGSYEQYF.